This TCR beta chain was captured by sequencing in a study of T cells after yellow fever vaccination. Overall study: Those fractions that held only low numbers of cells were prepared using the SMART-Seq v4 Ultra Low Input RNA kit. General study results and limits: Subsequent to the booster, the majority of primary-vaccination clones reappeared (96% CD4, around 85% CD8).

Production of TCR cDNA was by 5'RACE template switching, which also added a universal primer site and UMIs. TCRdb fed the 5' RACE reads into MiXCR, producing one record per CDR3 protein. There are about 240,000 distinct CDR3 sequences in the sample; around 3.5% occur only once, and around a fifth lies in the top ten. This clonotype was counted many times. Its antigen is still unknown. With 7 bases clipped from V and 7 bases from J, the junction kept 10 bases outside the gene matches. The CDR3 is 15 residues long. The germline V gene encodes CDR1 SGHDN and CDR2 FVKESK. This sequence was found in a man aged 18-30 years who received the YFV17D yellow fever vaccine. The V and J genes are TRBV14 and TRBJ2-2, with 9 bases aligning to TRBD1. The input for sequencing was PBMCs, taken 15 days after the yellow fever booster vaccination. The CDR3 coding sequence is TGTGCCAGCAAACAGAACAGGGGGCGGATCGGGGAGCTGTTTTTT. Its protein is CASKQNRGRIGELFF.